A single sample gave rise to the 23 T cell receptor beta chains below, sequenced in a study of blood T cell repertoires in COVID-19. Some clones are missing from TCRdb's copy, which holds only in-frame ones; the method was immunoSEQ multiplex PCR. Of around 310,000 clones listed, approximately 90% are singletons. The sample was PBMCs or T cells enriched from blood (not recorded which). These receptors were taken from a middle-aged woman who had recovered from COVID-19.

The chain recombines TRBV6-2 or TRBV6-3 with TRBJ2-3; a weak D match, TRBD2 (6 bases). V lost 2 bases, J lost 6 bases, and 18 bases lay in between. The CDR3 has 16 residues. CDR1 MNHEY and CDR2 SVGEGT come from the germline V gene. CDR3 bases: TGTGCCAGCAGTTACGTTGTCGGGGGTGGTTCGGATACGCAGTATTTT. It specifies CASSYVVGGGSDTQYF.

CDR3 nucleotides: TGTGCCAGCAGCACAGACAGGGACTACGAGCAGTACTTC. Translated, it gives CASSTDRDYEQYF. The genes are TRBV7-9 and TRBJ2-7; 7 bases agree with TRBD1. This CDR3 has 13 residues. Germline CDR1 is SEHNR and CDR2 is FQNEAQ (reference sequence). V shed 5 bases, J shed 3 bases, and the junction held 4 bases outside the gene matches.

The rearrangement joins TRBV24-1 to TRBJ1-4; D is perhaps TRBD1 (6 bases). The CDR3 runs to 15 residues. Germline values: CDR1 KGHDR, CDR2 SFDVKD. The V and J ends lost 11 bases and 0 bases respectively, with 15 bases between them. The CDR3 DNA follows: TGTGCCAGTTCTGTAGGGGGTACAACTAATGAAAAACTGTTTTTT. This codes for CASSVGGTTNEKLFF.

Here the CDR3 DNA reads TGCAGCGTTGGAGGGACGGGAGGTTCTTACGAGCAGTACTTC. This sequence encodes CSVGGTGGSYEQYF. The chain employs TRBV29-1 and TRBJ2-7, with TRBD2 matching 7 bases. The CDR3 spans 14 residues. In germline, CDR1 is SQVTM, CDR2 ANQGSEA. V lost 4 bases and J lost 4; bases outside the gene matches: 10.

The rearrangement links TRBV19 to TRBJ2-1, with 13 bases matching TRBD2. V lost 6 bases, J lost 2 bases, and 10 bases stayed unmatched. Germline V gene lookup returns CDR1 LNHDA and CDR2 SQIVND (reference sequence). The length of the CDR3 is 18 residues. This CDR3 is CASSTKRTSGSAYNEQFF. The CDR3 coding sequence is TGTGCCAGTAGCACGAAACGGACTAGCGGGAGTGCCTACAATGAGCAGTTCTTC. The complete variable domain, with remaining parts taken from reference TRBV19 and TRBJ2-1, reads DGGITQSPKYLFRKEGQNVTLSCEQNLNHDAMYWYRQDPGQGLRLIYYSQIVNDFQKGDIAEGYSVSREKKESFPLTVTSAQKNPTAFYLCASSTKRTSGSAYNEQFFGPGTRLTVL.

The V and J genes are TRBV11-3 and TRBJ1-1, with 7 bases that match TRBD1. The CDR3 runs 14 residues. Germline V gives CDR1 SGHNT, CDR2 YENEEA. V shed 5 bases, J shed 4 bases, and the junction held 7 bases outside the gene matches. The CDR3 region has the DNA TGTGCCAGCAGCATACTCAGGGGGGTCACTGAAGCTTTCTTT. This codes for CASSILRGVTEAFF. The full variable domain, rest sourced from reference TRBV11-3 and TRBJ1-1, is EAGVVQSPRYKIIEKKQPVAFWCNPISGHNTLYWYLQNLGQGPELLIRYENEEAVDDSQLPKDRFSAERLKGVDSTLKIQPAELGDSAVYLCASSILRGVTEAFFGQGTRLTVV.

This rearrangement joins TRBV9 to TRBJ2-7, with 12 positions matching TRBD2. This CDR3 is 14 amino acids long. Germline assignment: CDR1 SGDLS and CDR2 YYNGEE. V gave up 4 bases and J gave up 6 bases; unmatched junction bases: 5. The CDR3 reads CASSPGLAGREQYF. Here the CDR3 DNA reads TGTGCCAGCAGCCCCGGACTAGCGGGACGCGAGCAGTACTTC. The variable domain in full, completed from reference TRBV9 and TRBJ2-7, reads DSGVTQTPKHLITATGQRVTLRCSPRSGDLSVYWYQQSLDQGLQFLIQYYNGEERAKGNILERFSAQQFPDLHSELNLSSLELGDSALYFCASSPGLAGREQYFGPGTRLTVT.

The chain has TRBV4-3 and TRBJ2-7, with 10 bases matching TRBD2. CDR1 is LGHNA, CDR2 YSLEER, per germline. V was clipped by 0 bases and J by 7 bases; unmatched bases: 9. CDR3 length equals 16 residues. For the CDR3, the DNA is TGCGCCAGCAGCCAAGACTGGAGCGGGGGGGGCTATGAGCAGTACTTC. Translating it yields CASSQDWSGGGYEQYF.

The chain links TRBV6-5 to TRBJ1-1; 7 bases align to TRBD1. Germline V CDR1 and CDR2: MNHEY, SVGAGI. V lost 0 bases to trimming and J lost 7 bases; unmatched junction nucleotides: 8. The CDR3 runs to 15 residues. The CDR3 region has the DNA TGTGCCAGCAGTTACTCGAGGGGGCTTTTTGGTGAAGCTTTCTTT. This encodes CASSYSRGLFGEAFF.

This chain joins TRBV11-2 and TRBJ1-1, with TRBD1 matching over 7 bases. Germline CDR1 is SGHAT and CDR2 is FQNNGV. The CDR3 length is 16 residues. V was pared by 6 bases and J by 0 bases, with 10 bases of the junction left unmatched. The CDR3 loop reads CASRPGQATLNTEAFF. The CDR3 nucleotides read TGTGCCAGCAGACCTGGACAGGCAACCCTGAACACTGAAGCTTTCTTT. The full variable domain, with the rest looked up from reference TRBV11-2 and TRBJ1-1, is EAGVAQSPRYKIIEKRQSVAFWCNPISGHATLYWYQQILGQGPKLLIQFQNNGVVDDSQLPKDRFSAERLKGVDSTLKIQPAKLEDSAVYLCASRPGQATLNTEAFFGQGTRLTVV.

The chain recombines TRBV5-4 with TRBJ2-1, with a tentative D call TRBD2 (6 bases). The CDR3 has 16 residues. V was shortened by 0 bases and J by 1 base, with 11 bases between the two germline ends. CDR1 is SGHNT, CDR2 YYREEE, per germline (reference sequence). CDR3 in DNA: TGTGCCAGCAGCTTGGGGGACTTTGGGTCCTACAATGAGCAGTTCTTC. Amino acids: CASSLGDFGSYNEQFF.

This clone was counted once. The V and J genes are TRBV24-1 and TRBJ2-7; a weak D match, TRBD2 (5 bases). CDR3 length: 17 amino acids. Trimming pared 0 bases from V and 5 bases from J, leaving 19 bases between. In germline, CDR1 is KGHDR, CDR2 SFDVKD. The CDR3 coding sequence is TGTGCCACCAGTGATTTGGCTAGCAGCCACCCGTTGGACGAGCAGTACTTC. Encoded protein: CATSDLASSHPLDEQYF.

The chain links TRBV6-2 or TRBV6-3 to TRBJ2-2; D may be TRBD2 (6 bases). CDR1 and CDR2 (germline): MNHEY, SVGEGT. The CDR3 runs to 16 residues. Trimming left V 5 bases short and J 1 base short, with 14 bases between. The CDR3 DNA follows: TGTGCCAGCAGTGCTCTGGGGGGAATGAACACCGGGGAGCTGTTTTTT. Amino acid sequence: CASSALGGMNTGELFF.

This chain links TRBV6-5 with TRBJ1-1; TRBD1 matches at 9 bases. CDR1 and CDR2 (germline): MNHEY, SVGAGI. With 2 bases clipped from V and 1 base from J, the junction kept 2 bases outside the gene matches. The CDR3 is made up of 15 amino acids. The CDR3 DNA reads TGTGCCAGCAGTTACCTGGGACAGGGGAACACTGAAGCTTTCTTT. This encodes CASSYLGQGNTEAFF.

The genes are TRBV4-2 and TRBJ2-3; 7 nucleotides line up with TRBD2. V lost 4 bases and J lost 2; bases outside the gene matches: 6. The CDR3 has 15 residues. Germline V CDR1 and CDR2: LGHNA, YNFKEQ. The DNA for the CDR3 is TGTGCCAGCAGCCCCTCCGGGGGGTCCACAGATACGCAGTATTTT. It codes for CASSPSGGSTDTQYF.

The chain joins TRBV6-5 to TRBJ2-7; perhaps TRBD1 as D (6 bases). Trimming pared 4 bases from V and 3 bases from J, leaving 16 bases between. Germline loops: CDR1 MNHEY, CDR2 SVGAGI. The CDR3 length is 15 residues. This CDR3 is CASSSQGPGIYEQYF. For the CDR3, the DNA is TGTGCCAGCAGTTCGCAGGGGCCGGGGATCTACGAGCAGTACTTC.

This clone was counted a single time. This chain links TRBV5-1 with TRBJ2-1; TRBD2 agrees at 9 bases. CDR1 and CDR2 from the germline V gene are SGHRS and YFSETQ. With V trimmed by 0 bases and J by 0 bases, 4 bases remained unmatched. This CDR3 has 17 amino acids. The CDR3 loop reads CASSLGASGNSYNEQFF. The CDR3 DNA follows: TGCGCCAGCAGCTTGGGGGCTAGCGGGAACTCCTACAATGAGCAGTTCTTC.

The chain employs TRBV29-1 and TRBJ2-7, with TRBD2 matching over 10 bases. V lost 6 bases to trimming and J lost 1 base; unmatched junction nucleotides: 9. Looked up from germline, CDR1 is SQVTM and CDR2 is ANQGSEA. The CDR3 is 15 amino acids. The CDR3 spells CSVRPSSGSSYEQYF. CDR3 DNA: TGCAGCGTCCGCCCCTCTAGCGGGAGTTCCTACGAGCAGTACTTC.

The chain employs TRBV27 and TRBJ2-5; possibly TRBD2 for D (5 bases). CDR3 length: 15 amino acids. The ends were cut back, 0 bases at V and 0 bases at J, with 8 bases in the middle. Germline CDR1 is MNHEY and CDR2 is SMNVEV (reference sequence). The CDR3 sequence is CASSLSIAYQETQYF. The CDR3 nucleotides are TGTGCCAGCAGTTTATCCATAGCGTACCAAGAGACCCAGTACTTC.

This rearrangement joins TRBV11-3 to TRBJ2-1; D ambiguous. CDR1 and CDR2 from the germline V gene are SGHNT and YENEEA. V dropped 0 bases and J dropped 4 bases, with 13 bases sitting between them. The CDR3 has 16 residues. CDR3 nucleotides: TGTGCCAGCAGCTTAGAAACGGCCAGGAAGTACAATGAGCAGTTCTTC. It codes for CASSLETARKYNEQFF. The variable domain in full, completed from reference TRBV11-3 and TRBJ2-1, reads EAGVVQSPRYKIIEKKQPVAFWCNPISGHNTLYWYLQNLGQGPELLIRYENEEAVDDSQLPKDRFSAERLKGVDSTLKIQPAELGDSAVYLCASSLETARKYNEQFFGPGTRLTVL.

The sample holds one count of this clone. This chain joins TRBV30 and TRBJ2-5; 9 bases align to TRBD1. The CDR3 extends over 15 amino acids. Losses at the gene ends were 4 bases for V and 5 bases for J; bases not matched to a gene: 11. Per the germline V gene, CDR1 is GTSNPN and CDR2 is SVGIG (reference sequence). The CDR3 nucleotides read TGTGCCTGGATGGGAATGGACAGGGGAGGGGAGACCCAGTACTTC. As protein: CAWMGMDRGGETQYF.

The CDR3 spells CSASWGVGNTEAFF. The DNA for the CDR3 is TGCAGTGCTAGTTGGGGCGTTGGCAACACTGAAGCTTTCTTT. This chain joins TRBV20-1 and TRBJ1-1; the D gene is possibly TRBD1 (5 bases). Germline CDR1 reads DFQATT; CDR2 reads SNEGSKA (reference sequence). The CDR3 has 14 amino acids. The V gene lost 3 bases and the J gene lost 2 bases, with 13 bases spanning the gap.

This clone showed up just once. The chain couples TRBV24-1 to TRBJ2-1; the D is unclear. Per germline, CDR1 KGHDR and CDR2 SFDVKD. The CDR3 is made up of 16 amino acids. With 2 bases removed from V and 0 bases from J, the gap between germline ends came to 10 bases. CDR3 sequence: CATSDSFASSYNEQFF. The CDR3 bases are TGTGCCACCAGTGATTCCTTCGCCAGCTCCTACAATGAGCAGTTCTTC.